Sequencing of this T cell receptor beta chain was carried out in a study of cytomegalovirus exposure and HLA in healthy donors. Study results and caveats: Being productive about 87% or about 30% of the time was typical of most TCR beta V segments in an earlier analysis. Later analysis showed TCR association rates varying by HLA locus, highest for DRB1 and lowest for HLA-C. Researchers catalogued approximately 170 TCR beta chains as cytomegalovirus-associated.

Per germline, CDR1 SEHNR and CDR2 FQNEAQ (reference sequence). Trimming took off 3 bases at V and 0 bases at J, with 21 bases between the two ends. CDR3 length equals 19 residues. The study ran its PCR with 60 Vbeta and 13 Jbeta primers. This table comes from immunoSEQ multiplex PCR, and its TCRdb copy is limited to in-frame clones, with some not included. Among 90,000 to 100,000 clones listed, roughly 80% were seen once. Notes on this clone: Antigen specificity is unknown.

Source material: PBMCs. The gene calls are TRBV7-9 and TRBJ2-4, with D perhaps TRBD1 (6 bases). This sequence originates from a middle-aged man in good health and CMV-seropositive. CDR3 sequence reads: CASSFSTTTGPLAKNIQYF. The CDR3 DNA is TGTGCCAGCAGCTTTTCTACCACTACAGGGCCTTTAGCCAAAAACATTCAGTACTTC.